A selection of T cell receptor beta chains follows, all from one sample in a study of regulatory T cells in long-lasting Graves disease. Via MiXCR, TCRdb re-called the multiplex PCR reads, giving one row per CDR3 protein. Of around 430,000 distinct CDR3 sequences in the sample, approximately 23% are singletons; the top ten hold about an eighth. The sequences come from peripheral blood mononuclear cells (PBMCs), collected when the disease was refractory, from a patient treated with antithyroid drugs. These receptors all stem from a female donor with Graves disease. Each CDR3 is given with its conserved first and last residue. A D gene is named only where the DNA matches it firmly. Only part of the rows carry a size: once, few, many, or a class if the clone is expanded.

>.|TRBJ2-3|TRBV29-1|.
TGCAGCACCCAAACTAGCACAGATACGCAGTATTTT
CSTQTSTDTQYF
>few|TRBJ1-5|TRBV12-5|.
TGTGCTAGTGGTCCCCCGACAGCCGAAGACCAGCCCCAGCATTTT
CASGPPTAEDQPQHF
>many|TRBJ2-7|TRBV7-2|.
TGTGCCAGCAGCATACCACAGGGCTACGAGCAGTACTTC
CASSIPQGYEQYF
>few|TRBJ1-3|TRBV27|TRBD1
TGTGCCAGCAGTCCCGGGACAGGTTACTACTCTGGAAACACCATATATTTT
CASSPGTGYYSGNTIYF
>many|TRBJ1-1|TRBV28|.
TGTGCCAGCAGCCCATCCGTCCTGAGGACTGAAGCTTTCTTT
CASSPSVLRTEAFF
>many|TRBJ1-1|TRBV5-1|TRBD1
TGCGCCAGCAGCCCGGGACAGGCTTTCACTGAAGCTTTCTTT
CASSPGQAFTEAFF
>.|TRBJ2-3|TRBV2|TRBD2
TGTGCCAGCAGTGCGCGTAGCGGGGGTACAGATACGCAGTATTTT
CASSARSGGTDTQYF
>many|TRBJ1-1|TRBV12-5|.
TGTGCTAGTGGTTTTGGGGGGCTGAGCACTGAAGCTTTCTTT
CASGFGGLSTEAFF
>.|TRBJ2-7|TRBV20-1|TRBD1
TGCAGTGCCAGGAGACAGGGACGGACCTACGGGCAGTACTTC
CSARRQGRTYGQYF
>many|TRBJ1-1|TRBV2|.
TGTGCCAGCAGCGCAAGAAGGGACGGGAACACTGAAGCTTTCTTT
CASSARRDGNTEAFF
>.|TRBJ1-1|TRBV25-1|TRBD1
TGTGCCAGCAGTGGCGACAGGGGGGGAACTGAAGCTTTCTTT
CASSGDRGGTEAFF
>.|TRBJ1-3|TRBV6-1|.
TGTGCCAGCAGCACCGGGAGCTCTGGAAACACCATATATTTT
CASSTGSSGNTIYF
>many|TRBJ2-5|TRBV24-1|.
TGTGCCACCAGTGACCACAGTCGGCGGACCCAGTACTTC
CATSDHSRRTQYF
>few|TRBJ1-3|TRBV11-2|.
TGTGCCAGCAGCTCTCCTCGTGGCGACACCATATATTTT
CASSSPRGDTIYF
>.|TRBJ1-1|TRBV6-2/TRBV6-3|.
TGTGCCAGCAGTCAACAACGGGTCAGAAGGACTGAAGCTTTCTTT
CASSQQRVRRTEAFF
>many|TRBJ2-7|TRBV29-1|.
TGCAGCGCGAGGGGGACCGCCTACGAGCAGTACTTC
CSARGTAYEQYF
>many|TRBJ1-2|TRBV12-3/TRBV12-4|.
TGTGCCAGCAGTTGGTCGGACAGCCACTATGGCTACACCTTC
CASSWSDSHYGYTF
>.|TRBJ2-3|TRBV19|TRBD2
TGTGCCAGTAGCCCTAGCGGGAGGGCCACAGATACGCAGTATTTT
CASSPSGRATDTQYF
>many|TRBJ1-5|TRBV7-2|.
TGTGCCAGCAATGATAGGGGGGTTCAGCCCCAGCATTTT
CASNDRGVQPQHF
>many|TRBJ1-2|TRBV2|TRBD1
TGTGCCAGCAGAACCGCTTGGGACAGTAACTATGGCTACACCTTC
CASRTAWDSNYGYTF
>few|TRBJ1-4|TRBV3-1|.
TGTGCCAGCAGCCAAGAAGGGCAGGGGAAACTGTTTTTT
CASSQEGQGKLFF
>.|TRBJ2-7|TRBV6-2/TRBV6-3|TRBD1
TGTGCCAGCAGTAACAGGGGGCTCGGGGAGCAGTACTTC
CASSNRGLGEQYF
>few|TRBJ2-3|TRBV20-1|.
TGCAGTGCTAGAGTCTTGCTCCGCGGGACTGATACGCAGTATTTT
CSARVLLRGTDTQYF
>.|TRBJ2-1|TRBV2|.
TGTGCCAGCAGTGAACGGCGGTCCAATGAGCAGTTCTTC
CASSERRSNEQFF
>.|TRBJ1-5|TRBV20-1|TRBD1
TGCAGTGCTAGAGTGGACAGGAATTTCCAGCCCCAGCATTTT
CSARVDRNFQPQHF
>few|TRBJ1-1|TRBV30|.
TGTACGGGGGAGAACACTGAAGCTTTCTTT
CTGENTEAFF
>.|TRBJ1-5|TRBV18|.
TGTGCCAGCTCACCAAATCAAAAATCGAGCAATCAGCCCCAGCATTTT
CASSPNQKSSNQPQHF
>many|TRBJ2-5|TRBV29-1|.
TGCAGCGTTGAATTCGGAGGGACCCAGTACTTC
CSVEFGGTQYF
>once|TRBJ1-6|TRBV20-1|.
TGCAGTGCTCTTCGAATCCTATATAGGAGCTCCTATAATTCACCCCTCCACTTT
CSALRILYRSSYNSPLHF
>few|TRBJ2-7|TRBV20-1|.
TGCAGTGCTAGAGCGAGTAGCGATGGCGAGCAGTACTTC
CSARASSDGEQYF
>many|TRBJ1-2|TRBV29-1|.
.
CSVGQGIPPTF
>many|TRBJ1-5|TRBV2|.
TGTGCCAGCAGGGCGGGACTTAGCAATCAGCCCCAGCATTTT
CASRAGLSNQPQHF
>many|TRBJ2-2|TRBV28|TRBD2
TGTGCCAGCAGTTCGACACTAGCGGCGAACACCGGGGAGCTGTTTTTT
CASSSTLAANTGELFF
>many|TRBJ1-2|TRBV12-3/TRBV12-4|.
TGTGCCAGCATCTCTGGTTTTGGCTACACCTTC
CASISGFGYTF